Listed below are T cell receptor beta chains from one sample, sequenced in a study of blood T cells in healthy people across ages. TCRdb recomputed calls from the 5' RACE reads with MiXCR, one row per CDR3 protein. This sample has 1.4 million to 1.5 million distinct CDR3 sequences; 35% to 45% occur once, and the top ten carry roughly 7.9%. The sequenced sample was blood. Every receptor here comes from a young woman in good health. Both conserved end residues are trimmed from each CDR3. The order of the fields is J gene, V gene, D gene, CDR3 protein. A D gene is named only where the DNA matches it firmly.

TRBJ2-2 TRBV4-1 TRBD1 ASSQVQGNGELF
. TRBV28 . ASSPNYVSSYNEQY
TRBJ1-2 TRBV25-1 . ASRKGQAFT
TRBJ1-4 TRBV7-2 . ASSPGGDGEKLF
TRBJ2-7 TRBV12-3/TRBV12-4 . ASSRRQPSEQY
TRBJ2-3 TRBV6-6 . ASSYQIPSTDTQY
TRBJ2-3 TRBV20-1 . SANTAAGPSTDTQY
TRBJ2-5 TRBV24-1 . ATSDSRLAGETQY
TRBJ2-1 TRBV20-1 . SASGWGELYNEQF
TRBJ2-1 TRBV13 . ASSWTTLNEQF
TRBJ1-6 TRBV12-3/TRBV12-4 TRBD1 ASSRTGPNNSPLH
TRBJ2-3 TRBV4-1 . ASSQVWGSTDTQY
TRBJ2-1 TRBV12-3/TRBV12-4 . ASSIYINEQF
TRBJ2-6 TRBV9 TRBD2 ASRSSGPDSGANVLT
TRBJ2-3 TRBV20-1 TRBD2 SASGLAGDTDTQY
TRBJ2-3 TRBV6-5 TRBD1 ASSYFRTGGLRDTQY
TRBJ2-7 TRBV6-5 . ASIDSGQNYEQY
. TRBV12-3/TRBV12-4 TRBD2 ASSKRGRGETQY
TRBJ2-3 TRBV6-1 . ASSEMGTDTQY
TRBJ2-6 TRBV5-1 TRBD2 ASSLVAGPGANVLT
TRBJ2-1 TRBV5-4 . ASSLVREDEQF
TRBJ1-1 TRBV20-1 . SALGHLNTEAF
TRBJ2-3 TRBV18 . ASSTRAQDPDTQY
TRBJ2-3 TRBV20-1 . SAAQPTTDTQY
. TRBV7-8 TRBD2 ASSLGSGGIYEQY
TRBJ1-2 TRBV12-3/TRBV12-4 TRBD1 ASSPPITGGSGYT
TRBJ1-5 TRBV5-5 . ASSPAMGGQPQH
TRBJ2-7 TRBV3-1 . ASSQGGTFSYEQY
TRBJ1-1 TRBV27 . ASSGPPEAF
. TRBV7-2 . ASSLGRDISYEQY
TRBJ1-4 TRBV7-6 TRBD1 ASSLDKGAVGTKEKLF
TRBJ1-4 TRBV28 . ASSFVGEATNEKLF
TRBJ2-4 TRBV20-1 . SARAAGQIAKNIQY
TRBJ2-7 TRBV7-9 . ASRREIYEQY
TRBJ2-7 TRBV2 TRBD1 ASSWGQGPSAQY
. TRBV6-5 . ASSYLGLDYEQY
TRBJ2-3 TRBV19 . ASSIEPADTQY
TRBJ2-5 TRBV7-8 . ASSLDSAVERWETQY
TRBJ2-1 TRBV7-8 TRBD2 ASSIRTSGSFSYNEQF
TRBJ2-7 TRBV6-6 . ASRTQPPGTFRGRY
. TRBV4-1 . ASSQDWQPSSYNEQY
TRBJ1-1 TRBV4-1 . ASSLMARSLNTEAF
TRBJ2-2 TRBV7-6 . ASSLLPGEPNTGELF
TRBJ1-2 TRBV7-9 . ASSAEAGTAPRNYGYT
TRBJ2-1 TRBV6-1 TRBD2 ASRRTSGGRPPNEQF
TRBJ2-6 TRBV6-6 . ASSSPGSSGANVLT
TRBJ2-5 TRBV30 TRBD1 AWERQGLQETQY
TRBJ2-5 TRBV12-3/TRBV12-4 . ASSFFSGRETQY
TRBJ1-2 TRBV12-3/TRBV12-4 . ASNVGYNYGYT
TRBJ2-1 TRBV27 . ASSLFTSSYNEQF
TRBJ2-7 TRBV6-2/TRBV6-3 . ATVRAEGPYEQY
TRBJ2-1 TRBV5-1 TRBD1 ASSRSTGFDEQF